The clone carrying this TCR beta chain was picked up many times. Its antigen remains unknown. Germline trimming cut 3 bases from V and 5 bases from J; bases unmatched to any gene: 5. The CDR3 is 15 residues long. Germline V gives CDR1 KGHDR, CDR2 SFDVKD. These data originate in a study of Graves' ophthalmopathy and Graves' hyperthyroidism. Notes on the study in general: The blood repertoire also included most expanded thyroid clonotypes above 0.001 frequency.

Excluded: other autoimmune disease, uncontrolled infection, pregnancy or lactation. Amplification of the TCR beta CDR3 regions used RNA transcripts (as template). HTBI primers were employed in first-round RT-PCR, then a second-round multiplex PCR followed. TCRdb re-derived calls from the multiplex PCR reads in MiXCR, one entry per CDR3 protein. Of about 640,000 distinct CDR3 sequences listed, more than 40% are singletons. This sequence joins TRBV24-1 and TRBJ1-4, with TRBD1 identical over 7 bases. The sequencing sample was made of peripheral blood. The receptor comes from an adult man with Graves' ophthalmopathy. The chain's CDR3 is CATSDPEGQNEKLFF. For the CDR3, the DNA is TGTGCCACCAGTGATCCTGAGGGACAGAATGAAAAACTGTTTTTT.